The 6 T cell receptor beta chains in this list originate from one sample, sequenced in a study of CD8+ T cells in alopecia areata. Following extraction, RNA underwent reverse transcription to cDNA, which served as the sequencing template. Generated by immunoSEQ multiplex PCR, the TCRdb table keeps only in-frame clones and is missing some. The sample has about 270,000 clones, roughly 60% seen once. Treatment noted: oral pan-JAK inhibitor, 5-10 mg twice daily. The sample consisted of CD4+ T cells sorted from blood, taken around week 54, from a patient treated with tofacitinib. Receptor source: a human donor with alopecia areata.

This chain links TRBV6-6 with TRBJ1-2; no definite D call. The germline CDR1 and CDR2 sequences are MNHNY and SVGAGI (reference sequence). This CDR3 contains 12 residues. V was cut by 2 bases and J by 7 bases, with 8 bases left in between. The CDR3 reads CASSYASGGYTF. The CDR3 coding sequence is TGTGCCAGCAGTTACGCTTCGGGTGGCTACACCTTC.

The V gene is TRBV7-2, the J gene TRBJ2-3; D remains unclear. CDR3 length: 14 amino acids. Germline-derived CDR1 and CDR2 are SGHTA and FQGNSA. V was shortened by 1 base and J by 1 base, with 6 bases between the two germline ends. CDR3 protein: CASSLDPGTDTQYF. The CDR3 nucleotides read TGTGCCAGCAGCTTAGACCCTGGCACAGATACGCAGTATTTT.

This chain joins TRBV9 and TRBJ2-5, with 10 bases fitting TRBD2. Germline V gives CDR1 SGDLS, CDR2 YYNGEE. The CDR3 is 15 residues long. V shed 0 bases, J shed 3 bases, and the junction held 2 bases outside the gene matches. The CDR3 sequence is CASSVGTSGEETQYF. The CDR3 region has the DNA TGTGCCAGCAGCGTAGGTACTAGCGGGGAAGAGACCCAGTACTTC. The whole variable domain, filled in from reference TRBV9 and TRBJ2-5, reads DSGVTQTPKHLITATGQRVTLRCSPRSGDLSVYWYQQSLDQGLQFLIQYYNGEERAKGNILERFSAQQFPDLHSELNLSSLELGDSALYFCASSVGTSGEETQYFGPGTRLLVL.

The chain employs TRBV19 and TRBJ1-5; possible D gene TRBD1, 6 bases. V gave up 4 bases and J gave up 2 bases, with 9 bases separating them. Germline CDR1 reads LNHDA; CDR2 reads SQIVND (reference sequence). The CDR3 length is 14 residues. CDR3 protein: CASSNYRGNQPQHF. In DNA form, the CDR3 reads TGTGCCAGTAGTAATTACAGGGGCAATCAGCCCCAGCATTTT. Complete variable domain (other parts from reference TRBV19 and TRBJ1-5): DGGITQSPKYLFRKEGQNVTLSCEQNLNHDAMYWYRQDPGQGLRLIYYSQIVNDFQKGDIAEGYSVSREKKESFPLTVTSAQKNPTAFYLCASSNYRGNQPQHFGDGTRLSIL.

The chain carries TRBV29-1 and TRBJ1-4, with D perhaps TRBD1 (5 bases). Per germline, CDR1 SQVTM and CDR2 ANQGSEA. V was shortened by 4 bases and J by 8 bases, with 11 bases between the two germline ends. The CDR3 has 12 amino acids. The DNA for the CDR3 is TGCAGCGTTGTAGAGGGGCAGGAAAAACTGTTTTTT. Residues: CSVVEGQEKLFF.

This clone was detected only a few times. This chain joins TRBV7-9 and TRBJ1-1; the match to TRBD1 covers 7 bases. Per the germline V gene, CDR1 is SEHNR and CDR2 is FQNEAQ (reference sequence). This CDR3 has 13 amino acids. J lost 4 bases, V lost 5 bases, and 4 bases had no gene match. This CDR3 is CASSTTGSTEAFF. In nucleotides, the CDR3 is TGTGCCAGCAGCACGACAGGGTCCACTGAAGCTTTCTTT.